These T cell receptor beta chains were read from a single sample in a study of shared clonotypes between healthy human individuals. The method was immunoSEQ multiplex PCR; TCRdb's version includes in-frame clones alone and lacks a portion of them. This sample has over a million clones, with roughly 75% found just once. The sample comprised memory CD4+ T cells sorted from blood. These receptors were taken from a man between 18 and 35 years old in good health. Both conserved end residues are trimmed from each CDR3. Fields, in order: J gene, V gene, D gene, CDR3 protein. The D gene is left open where the match is weak.

>TRBJ1-1|TRBV10-3|TRBD1
AINGQGNTEAF
>TRBJ1-4|TRBV10-3|-
AISESTNLPNEKLF
>TRBJ2-1|TRBV9|-
ASSSRLGGLYNEQF
>TRBJ2-3|TRBV7-7|-
ASSVSRWGDTQY
>TRBJ1-6|TRBV11-3|-
ASSLNRLSPLH
>TRBJ1-6|TRBV5-4|-
ASSARSGESSPLH
>TRBJ2-5|TRBV27|TRBD2
AIYSALTKRGGRETQY
>TRBJ2-7|TRBV29-1|-
SVADTTYEQY
>TRBJ1-5|TRBV25-1|-
ASSEFGGGNQPQH
>TRBJ1-1|TRBV29-1|-
SVDLGNTEAF
>TRBJ2-3|TRBV5-4|TRBD2
ASSLLAGEGTDTQY
>TRBJ1-5|TRBV2|-
ASSERTDIEPQH
>TRBJ2-2|TRBV7-9|-
ASSHSGTRTGELF
>TRBJ1-1|TRBV5-1|-
ASSLERGGRLDEAF
>TRBJ2-1|TRBV27|TRBD2
ASSSPGHQASGRAHNEQF
>TRBJ1-5|TRBV11-2|TRBD1
ASSAQGGDQPQH
>TRBJ2-1|TRBV10-3|TRBD1
ASDGTGNEQF
>TRBJ1-4|TRBV6-1|-
ASSEPGHLNEKLF
>TRBJ2-5|TRBV9|-
ASSEGGGRETQY
>TRBJ2-7|TRBV7-3|-
ASSSGDPADYEQY
>TRBJ1-2|TRBV18|-
ASSRLETAYGYT
>TRBJ1-1|TRBV18|-
ASSLGVDTEAF
>TRBJ2-2|TRBV7-8|-
ASSLVYLQGLTGELF
>TRBJ1-6|TRBV5-3|-
ARSQGKGRNSPLH
>TRBJ1-5|TRBV19|-
ASSRGTPPRGSNQPQH
>TRBJ1-2|TRBV2|TRBD1
ASRGGGTVQSIGYT
>TRBJ1-5|TRBV7-2|TRBD1
ASRGQEGQPQH
>TRBJ2-2|TRBV2|TRBD1
ASTTRPGQGNTGELF
>TRBJ2-5|TRBV9|-
ASSVDGSGGETQY
>TRBJ1-2|TRBV6-6|-
ASSPEPYGYT
>TRBJ2-1|TRBV5-1|TRBD1
ASSGGTGYNEQF
>TRBJ2-5|TRBV5-1|-
ASSALPYSGETQY
>TRBJ2-2|TRBV10-3|TRBD1
AISETTGLAGGNTGELF
>TRBJ2-2|TRBV2|TRBD1
ASSVRQGVAGELF
>TRBJ2-2|TRBV5-1|TRBD2
ASTGLAGVTGELF
>TRBJ2-5|TRBV5-6|-
ASSERLVWEQY
>TRBJ2-5|TRBV5-1|TRBD1
ASSLGQGLETQY
>TRBJ1-2|TRBV6-5|TRBD1
ASSTTRTGGNGYT
>TRBJ2-3|TRBV29-1|TRBD2
SVEEGGTRRADTQY
>TRBJ1-1|TRBV28|-
ASSFPRVMNTEAF
>TRBJ1-6|TRBV7-2|TRBD1
ASSLGTVNSPLH
>TRBJ1-2|TRBV5-1|-
ASSLLEGGSGDYGYT
>TRBJ2-6|TRBV5-1|-
ASSFDGANVLT
>TRBJ2-1|TRBV7-2|-
ASSFVANNEQF
>TRBJ1-2|TRBV5-6|TRBD1
ASSLGTLQGALGYT
>TRBJ2-2|TRBV2|-
ASSERGDTGELF
>TRBJ2-3|TRBV5-4|TRBD2
ASSSGTSGGYTQY
>TRBJ2-3|TRBV5-1|TRBD1
ASSLGQGADTQY
>TRBJ1-1|TRBV7-3|-
ASSFGSENTEAF
>TRBJ2-1|TRBV25-1|-
ASSPPQGTSFNEQF
>TRBJ2-1|TRBV13|TRBD2
ASIRGGPGSHEQF
>TRBJ2-2|TRBV7-2|-
ASSLVGGRDTGELF
>TRBJ1-1|TRBV11-3|-
ASSSQGEAF
>TRBJ2-5|TRBV7-2|-
ASSIGRVQTQY
>TRBJ2-7|TRBV5-4|TRBD1
ASESTYTGGGEQY
>TRBJ2-7|TRBV18|TRBD1
ASSPSRTGYEQY
>TRBJ2-7|TRBV4-3|-
ASSQRYGPKTEQY